This TCR beta chain was recorded in a study of response to subunit inactivated influenza vaccine. Germline V gives CDR1 DFQATT, CDR2 SNEGSKA (reference sequence). V gave up 5 bases and J gave up 7 bases, with 15 bases separating them. CDR3 length: 13 amino acids. TCRdb passed the RT-PCR reads through MiXCR, listing each CDR3 protein once. Of approximately 520,000 distinct CDR3 sequences listed, about 15% are singletons. To note about this clonotype: As yet, its antigen is unknown.

Findings and caveats of the study: The authors suggested that few new T cells are recruited per seasonal influenza vaccination.

The specimen comprised CD4+ T cells sorted from PBMCs, sampled roughly 24 months after vaccination. The receptor was isolated from a man between 50 and 75 years old who received an inactivated influenza vaccine. The chain uses TRBV20-1 and TRBJ2-1; D unresolved. This CDR3 is CSAPVRSANEQFF. CDR3 bases: TGCAGTGCTCCCGTTCGATCCGCGAATGAGCAGTTCTTC.